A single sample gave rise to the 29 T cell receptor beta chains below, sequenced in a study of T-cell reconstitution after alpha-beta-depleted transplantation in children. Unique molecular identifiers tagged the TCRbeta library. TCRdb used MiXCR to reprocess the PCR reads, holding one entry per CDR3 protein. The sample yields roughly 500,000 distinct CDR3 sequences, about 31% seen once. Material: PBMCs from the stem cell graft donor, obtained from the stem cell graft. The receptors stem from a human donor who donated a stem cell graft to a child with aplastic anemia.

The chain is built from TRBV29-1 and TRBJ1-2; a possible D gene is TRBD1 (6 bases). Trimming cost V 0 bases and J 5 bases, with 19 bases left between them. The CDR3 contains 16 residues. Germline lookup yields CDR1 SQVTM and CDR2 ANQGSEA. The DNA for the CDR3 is TGCAGCGTTGAAGAAATAGTCCGGAAGGGGGGGTATGGCTACACCTTC. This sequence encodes CSVEEIVRKGGYGYTF.

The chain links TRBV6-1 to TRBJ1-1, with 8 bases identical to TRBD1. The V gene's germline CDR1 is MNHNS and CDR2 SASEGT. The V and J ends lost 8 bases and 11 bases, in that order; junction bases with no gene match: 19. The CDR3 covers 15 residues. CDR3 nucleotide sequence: TGTGCCAGCTCGATCAAACAAACAGGGGGTTACACGGCTTTCTTT. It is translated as CASSIKQTGGYTAFF.

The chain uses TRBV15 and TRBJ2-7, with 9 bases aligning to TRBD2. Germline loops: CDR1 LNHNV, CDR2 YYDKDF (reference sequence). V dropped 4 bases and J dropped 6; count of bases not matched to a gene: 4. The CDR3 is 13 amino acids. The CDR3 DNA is TGTGCCACCAGCAATAGCGGGAGAGGCGAGCAGTACGTC. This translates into CATSNSGRGEQYV.

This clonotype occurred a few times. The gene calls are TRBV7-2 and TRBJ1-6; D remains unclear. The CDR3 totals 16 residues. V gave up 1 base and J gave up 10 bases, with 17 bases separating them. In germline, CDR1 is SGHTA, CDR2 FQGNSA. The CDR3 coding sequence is TGTGCCAGCAGCTTAGGGTCCGGACCGGGAGCCTCACCCCTCCACTTT. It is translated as CASSLGSGPGASPLHF. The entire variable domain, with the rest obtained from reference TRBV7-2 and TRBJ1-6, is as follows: GAGVSQSPSNKVTEKGKDVELRCDPISGHTALYWYRQSLGQGLEFLIYFQGNSAPDKSGLPSDRFSAERTGGSVSTLTIQRTQQEDSAVYLCASSLGSGPGASPLHFGNGTRLTVT.

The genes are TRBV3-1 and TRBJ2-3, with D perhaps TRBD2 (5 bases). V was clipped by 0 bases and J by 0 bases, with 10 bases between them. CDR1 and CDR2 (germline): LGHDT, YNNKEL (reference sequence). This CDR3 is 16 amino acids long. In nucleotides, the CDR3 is TGTGCCAGCAGCCAAGATGGTCGCGGGAGCACAGATACGCAGTATTTT. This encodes CASSQDGRGSTDTQYF.

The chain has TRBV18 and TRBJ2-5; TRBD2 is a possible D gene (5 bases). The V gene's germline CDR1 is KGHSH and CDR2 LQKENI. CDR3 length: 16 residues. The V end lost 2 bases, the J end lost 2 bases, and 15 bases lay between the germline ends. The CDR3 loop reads CASSPRGLGSQETQYF. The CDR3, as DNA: TGTGCCAGCTCACCAAGAGGGCTGGGCAGTCAAGAGACCCAGTACTTC.

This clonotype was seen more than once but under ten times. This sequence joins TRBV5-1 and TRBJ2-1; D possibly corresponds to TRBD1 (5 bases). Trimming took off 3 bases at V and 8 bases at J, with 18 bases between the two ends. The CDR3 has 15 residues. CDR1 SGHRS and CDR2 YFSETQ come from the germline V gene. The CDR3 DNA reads TGCGCCAGCAGCTCCTCCCAAGGCAGGGTTTATGAGCAGTTCTTC. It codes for CASSSSQGRVYEQFF. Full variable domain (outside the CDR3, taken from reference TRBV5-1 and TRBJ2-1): KAGVTQTPRYLIKTRGQQVTLSCSPISGHRSVSWYQQTPGQGLQFLFEYFSETQRNKGNFPGRFSGRQFSNSRSEMNVSTLELGDSALYLCASSSSQGRVYEQFFGPGTRLTVL.

The CDR3 coding sequence is TGCAGCGTTGAAGGGCTAGCGGGAGGAGGCAATGAGCAGTTCTTC. It yields the protein CSVEGLAGGGNEQFF. The chain uses TRBV29-1 and TRBJ2-1, with 11 bases that match TRBD2. V lost 1 base and J lost 6; bases outside the gene matches: 5. The germline gives CDR1 SQVTM, CDR2 ANQGSEA. CDR3 length: 15 residues.

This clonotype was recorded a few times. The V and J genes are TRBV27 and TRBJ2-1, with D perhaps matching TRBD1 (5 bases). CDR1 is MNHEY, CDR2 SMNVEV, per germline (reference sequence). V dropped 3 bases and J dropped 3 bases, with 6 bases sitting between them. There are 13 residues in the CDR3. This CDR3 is CASSFQGYNEQFF. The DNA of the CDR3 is TGTGCCAGCAGTTTTCAGGGCTACAATGAGCAGTTCTTC.

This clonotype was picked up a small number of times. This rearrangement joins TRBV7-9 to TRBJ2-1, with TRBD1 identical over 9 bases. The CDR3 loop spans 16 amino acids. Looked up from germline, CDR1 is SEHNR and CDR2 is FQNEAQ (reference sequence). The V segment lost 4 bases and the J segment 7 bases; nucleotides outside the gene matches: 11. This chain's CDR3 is CASSSLQGALGNEQFF. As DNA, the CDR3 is TGTGCCAGCAGCTCACTACAGGGGGCGCTGGGAAATGAGCAGTTCTTC.

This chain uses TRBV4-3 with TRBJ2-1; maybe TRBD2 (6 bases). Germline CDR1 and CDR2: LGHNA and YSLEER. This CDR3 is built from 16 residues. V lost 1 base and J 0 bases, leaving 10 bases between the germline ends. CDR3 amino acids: CASSQGSSDSYNEQFF. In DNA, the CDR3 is TGCGCCAGCAGCCAAGGATCTAGCGACTCCTACAATGAGCAGTTCTTC.

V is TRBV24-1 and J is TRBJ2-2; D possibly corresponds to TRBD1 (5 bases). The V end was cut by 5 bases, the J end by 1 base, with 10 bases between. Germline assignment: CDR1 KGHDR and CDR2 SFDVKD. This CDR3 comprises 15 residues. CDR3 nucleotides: TGTGCCACCAGTGCCGACACAGGGAACACCGGGGAGCTGTTTTTT. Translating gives CATSADTGNTGELFF.

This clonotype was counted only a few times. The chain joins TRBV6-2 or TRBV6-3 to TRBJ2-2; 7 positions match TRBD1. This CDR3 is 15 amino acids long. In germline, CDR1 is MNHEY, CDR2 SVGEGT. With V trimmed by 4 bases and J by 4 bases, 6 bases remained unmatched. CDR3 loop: CASSSRGTATGELFF. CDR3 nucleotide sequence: TGTGCCAGCAGTTCAAGGGGGACAGCCACCGGGGAGCTGTTTTTT.

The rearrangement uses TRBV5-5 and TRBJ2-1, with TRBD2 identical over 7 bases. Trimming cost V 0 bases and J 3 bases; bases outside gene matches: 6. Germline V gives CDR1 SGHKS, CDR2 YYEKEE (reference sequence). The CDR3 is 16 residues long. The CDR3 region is CASSLVGRGNYNEQFF. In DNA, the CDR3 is TGTGCCAGCAGCTTGGTTGGGAGGGGTAACTACAATGAGCAGTTCTTC.

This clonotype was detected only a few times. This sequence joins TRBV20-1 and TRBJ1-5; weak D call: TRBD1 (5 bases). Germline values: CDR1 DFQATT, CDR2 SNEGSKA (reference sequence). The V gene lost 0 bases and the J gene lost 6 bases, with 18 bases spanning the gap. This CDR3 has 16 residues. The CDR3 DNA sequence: TGCAGTGCTAGAGAGGGGGGGACCCCTGAAGGTCAGCCCCAGCATTTT. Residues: CSAREGGTPEGQPQHF.

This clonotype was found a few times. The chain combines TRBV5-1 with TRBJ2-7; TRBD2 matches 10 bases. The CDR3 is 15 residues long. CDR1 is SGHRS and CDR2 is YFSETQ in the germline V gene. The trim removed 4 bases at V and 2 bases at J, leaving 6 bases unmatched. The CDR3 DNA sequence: TGCGCCAGCAGCAGCGGACTAGCGGACACCTACGAGCAGTACTTC. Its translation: CASSSGLADTYEQYF.

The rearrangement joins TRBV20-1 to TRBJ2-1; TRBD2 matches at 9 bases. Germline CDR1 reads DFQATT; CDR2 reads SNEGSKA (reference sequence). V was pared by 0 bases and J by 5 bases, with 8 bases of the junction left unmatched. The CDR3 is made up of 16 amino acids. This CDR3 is CSARDHLAGQHNEQFF. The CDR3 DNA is TGCAGTGCTAGAGATCATCTAGCGGGACAACACAATGAGCAGTTCTTC.

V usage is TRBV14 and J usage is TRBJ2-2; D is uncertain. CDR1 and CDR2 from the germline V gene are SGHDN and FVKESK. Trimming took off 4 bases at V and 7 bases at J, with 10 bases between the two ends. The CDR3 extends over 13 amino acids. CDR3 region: CASSLRLVGELFF. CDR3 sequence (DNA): TGTGCCAGCAGCCTTCGGCTAGTCGGGGAGCTGTTTTTT.

As DNA, the CDR3 is TGTGCCAGCAGCCTGGGACTCCGCCAAGAGACCCAGTACTTC. It codes for CASSLGLRQETQYF. The chain joins TRBV7-2 to TRBJ2-5; possibly TRBD2 for D (6 bases). CDR3 size: 14 residues. The V gene's germline CDR1 is SGHTA and CDR2 FQGNSA. V was clipped by 5 bases and J by 1 base, with 11 bases between them.

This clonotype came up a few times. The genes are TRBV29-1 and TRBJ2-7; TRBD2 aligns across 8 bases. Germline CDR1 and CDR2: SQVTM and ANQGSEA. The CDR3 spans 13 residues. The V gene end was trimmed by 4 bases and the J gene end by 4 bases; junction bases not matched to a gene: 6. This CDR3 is CSVAVVAGYEQYF. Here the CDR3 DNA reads TGCAGCGTTGCAGTGGTAGCGGGGTACGAGCAGTACTTC.

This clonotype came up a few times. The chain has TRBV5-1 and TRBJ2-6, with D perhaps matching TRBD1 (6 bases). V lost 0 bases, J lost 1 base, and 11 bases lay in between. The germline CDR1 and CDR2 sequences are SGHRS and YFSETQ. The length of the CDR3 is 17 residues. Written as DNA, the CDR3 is TGCGCCAGCAGCTTGGACAGGGCCTCTTCTGGGGCCAACGTCCTGACTTTC. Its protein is CASSLDRASSGANVLTF.

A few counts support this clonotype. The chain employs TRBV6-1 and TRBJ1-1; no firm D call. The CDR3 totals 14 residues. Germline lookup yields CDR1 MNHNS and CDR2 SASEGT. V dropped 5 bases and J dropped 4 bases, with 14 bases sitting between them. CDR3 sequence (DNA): TGTGCCAGCAGTCCGGGCCATGTAGGCACTGAAGCTTTCTTT. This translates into CASSPGHVGTEAFF.

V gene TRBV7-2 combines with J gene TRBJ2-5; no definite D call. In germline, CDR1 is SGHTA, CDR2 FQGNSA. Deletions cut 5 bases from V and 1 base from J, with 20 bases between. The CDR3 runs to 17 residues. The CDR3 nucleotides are TGTGCCAGCAGCCCAGTGAAAGTGGGCGTTATCCAAGAGACCCAGTACTTC. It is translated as CASSPVKVGVIQETQYF.

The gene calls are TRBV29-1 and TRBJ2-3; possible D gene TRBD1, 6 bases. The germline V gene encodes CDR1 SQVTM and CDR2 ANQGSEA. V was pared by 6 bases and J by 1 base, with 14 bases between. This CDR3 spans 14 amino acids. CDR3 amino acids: CSVATGQRTDTQYF. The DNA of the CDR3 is TGCAGCGTCGCGACTGGACAGCGCACAGATACGCAGTATTTT.

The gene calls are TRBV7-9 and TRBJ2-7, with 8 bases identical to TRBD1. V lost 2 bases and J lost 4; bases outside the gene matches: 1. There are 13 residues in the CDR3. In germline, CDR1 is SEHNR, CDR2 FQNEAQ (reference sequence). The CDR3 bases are TGTGCCAGCAGCTTAAACAGGGGGTACGAGCAGTACTTC. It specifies CASSLNRGYEQYF.

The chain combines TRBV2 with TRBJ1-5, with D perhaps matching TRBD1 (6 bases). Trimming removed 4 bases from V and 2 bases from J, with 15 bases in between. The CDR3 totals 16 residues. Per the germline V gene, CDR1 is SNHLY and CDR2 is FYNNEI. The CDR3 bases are TGTGCCAGCAGTGGAGTTGGGGGGGCTGGCAATCAGCCCCAGCATTTT. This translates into CASSGVGGAGNQPQHF. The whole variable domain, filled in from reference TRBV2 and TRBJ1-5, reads EPEVTQTPSHQVTQMGQEVILRCVPISNHLYFYWYRQILGQKVEFLVSFYNNEISEKSEIFDDQFSVERPDGSNFTLKIRSTKLEDSAMYFCASSGVGGAGNQPQHFGDGTRLSIL.

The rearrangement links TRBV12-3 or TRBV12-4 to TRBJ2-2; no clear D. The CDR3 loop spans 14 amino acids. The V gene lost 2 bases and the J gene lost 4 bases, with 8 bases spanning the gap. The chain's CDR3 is CASSLNLATGELFF. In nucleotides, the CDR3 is TGTGCCAGCAGTTTAAACTTAGCCACCGGGGAGCTGTTTTTT.

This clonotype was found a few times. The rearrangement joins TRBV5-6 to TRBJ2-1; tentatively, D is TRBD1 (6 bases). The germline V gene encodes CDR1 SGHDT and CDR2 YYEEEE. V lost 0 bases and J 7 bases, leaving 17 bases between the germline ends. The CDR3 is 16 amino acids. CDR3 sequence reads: CASSLDFGRTVNEQFF. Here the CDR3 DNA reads TGTGCCAGCAGCTTGGATTTTGGTAGGACAGTAAATGAGCAGTTCTTC.

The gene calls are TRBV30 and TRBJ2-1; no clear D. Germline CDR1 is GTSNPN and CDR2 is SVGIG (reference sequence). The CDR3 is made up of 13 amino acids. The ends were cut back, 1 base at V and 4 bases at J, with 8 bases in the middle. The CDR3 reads CAWSAQTYNEQFF. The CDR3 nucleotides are TGTGCCTGGAGTGCCCAGACGTACAATGAGCAGTTCTTC.